The clone carrying this TCR beta chain was detected once. Here immunoSEQ multiplex PCR was the method, and the copy in TCRdb shows in-frame clones only, minus some. Found here are approximately 500,000 clones, roughly 88% of them singletons; the top ten hold less than 2%. The data are from a study of blood T cell repertoires in COVID-19. The CDR3 spans 12 residues. The V segment lost 8 bases and the J segment 5 bases; nucleotides outside the gene matches: 6. Sequencing was carried out using PBMCs or T cells enriched from blood (not recorded which). This chain uses TRBV12-3 or TRBV12-4 with TRBJ2-7, with TRBD2 matching 7 bases. The source of this sequence is a woman aged 40 to 55 who had recovered from COVID-19. The CDR3 sequence: CASRTRSHEQYF. DNA of the CDR3: TGTGCCAGCCGGACTAGGAGTCACGAGCAGTACTTC.